What follows are 8 T cell receptor beta chains derived from one specimen sequenced in a study of Ad26.COV2.S vaccination and SARS-CoV-2 variants. The treatment here: over 15 received Ad26.COV2.S at low or high dose, single or two shots; a few received placebo; per-sample allocation not given. The investigators took samples on day 63 after the first vaccine or placebo injection. Clones were read by immunoSEQ multiplex PCR, and TCRdb kept only the in-frame ones, dropping some. The data show about 450,000 clones, about 88% seen once. Sequenced here: peripheral blood, sampled in a trial of Ad26.COV2.S vaccine versus placebo. These receptors were collected from a person aged 18-65 years who received the Ad26.COV2.S COVID-19 vaccine or a placebo.

This chain joins TRBV7-9 and TRBJ2-1, with D possibly being TRBD2 (5 bases). Germline CDR1 is SEHNR and CDR2 is FQNEAQ (reference sequence). Deletions cut 6 bases from V and 0 bases from J, with 12 bases between. The CDR3 length is 15 residues. The CDR3 loop is CASSPRAASYNEQFF. The CDR3 DNA follows: TGTGCCAGCAGTCCGAGGGCCGCCTCCTACAATGAGCAGTTCTTC.

The V gene is TRBV15, the J gene TRBJ2-3; D ambiguous. This CDR3 comprises 14 residues. V lost 0 bases and J lost 5, with 9 bases in between. Germline loops: CDR1 LNHNV, CDR2 YYDKDF (reference sequence). The CDR3 bases are TGTGCCACCAGCAGAGATGGAGCGAAAGATACGCAGTATTTT. Translating gives CATSRDGAKDTQYF.

The CDR3 is CASSVQGSSYEQYF. The CDR3 bases are TGTGCCAGCAGTGTGCAGGGGAGCTCCTACGAGCAGTACTTC. The rearrangement links TRBV2 to TRBJ2-7; D might be TRBD1 (6 bases). This CDR3 is built from 14 residues. Germline V gene sequence: CDR1 SNHLY, CDR2 FYNNEI. V was cut by 4 bases and J by 0 bases, with 10 bases left in between.

The rearrangement uses TRBV28 and TRBJ2-7; D not certain. There are 15 residues in the CDR3. CDR1 MDHEN and CDR2 SYDVKM come from the germline V gene. Trimming pared 6 bases from V and 2 bases from J, leaving 17 bases between. CDR3 nucleotide sequence: TGTGCCAGCAGCCAGAGGCGTACGGTAGCCTACGAGCAGTACTTC. Translating gives CASSQRRTVAYEQYF. Complete variable domain (other parts from reference TRBV28 and TRBJ2-7): DVKVTQSSRYLVKRTGEKVFLECVQDMDHENMFWYRQDPGLGLRLIYFSYDVKMKEKGDIPEGYSVSREKKERFSLILESASTNQTSMYLCASSQRRTVAYEQYFGPGTRLTVT.

The chain links TRBV21-1 to TRBJ2-7; the table calls TRBD2, which could not be checked here. TRBV21-1 is described as a pseudogene. The CDR3 length is 15 residues. The CDR3: CASSKGPPGSYEQYV. The CDR3 DNA reads TGTGCCAGCAGCAAAGGTCCTCCTGGGAGTTACGAGCAGTACGTC.

The V call is TRBV9, the J call TRBJ2-5; TRBD2 might be the D (6 bases). CDR3 length: 16 residues. V lost 1 base to trimming and J lost 2 bases, with 15 bases between them. In germline, CDR1 is SGDLS, CDR2 YYNGEE. In nucleotides, the CDR3 is TGTGCCAGCAGCGTAATGGAGGGGATGGGGCAAGAGACCCAGTACTTC. It translates to CASSVMEGMGQETQYF.

This chain uses TRBV2 with TRBJ2-5; 8 bases line up with TRBD2. There are 17 residues in the CDR3. Germline-derived CDR1 and CDR2 are SNHLY and FYNNEI. V was pared by 2 bases and J by 4 bases, with 12 bases of the junction left unmatched. CDR3 bases: TGTGCCAGCAGTGAATTCCGAGCGGGGGCCCTAGGAGAGACCCAGTACTTC. It translates to CASSEFRAGALGETQYF.

Notes on this clone: Distinct nucleotide sequences in the sample also encode this CDR3. J is TRBJ1-3 and V is TRBV9, with D unclear. This CDR3 region has 14 residues. V was trimmed by 1 base and J by 0 bases, leaving 5 bases between them. Per germline, CDR1 SGDLS and CDR2 YYNGEE. This CDR3 reads CASSVQSSGNTIYF. CDR3 in DNA: TGTGCCAGCAGCGTACAGAGCTCTGGAAACACCATATATTTT.